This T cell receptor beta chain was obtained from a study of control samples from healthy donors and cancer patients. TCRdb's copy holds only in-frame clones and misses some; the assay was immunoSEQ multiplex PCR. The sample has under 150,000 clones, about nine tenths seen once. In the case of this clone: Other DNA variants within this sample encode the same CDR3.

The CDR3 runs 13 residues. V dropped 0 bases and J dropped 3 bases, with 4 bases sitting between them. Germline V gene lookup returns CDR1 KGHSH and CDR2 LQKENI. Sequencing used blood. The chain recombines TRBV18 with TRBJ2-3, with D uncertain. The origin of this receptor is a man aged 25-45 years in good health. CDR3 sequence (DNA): TGTGCCAGCTCACCACCATCAACAGATACGCAGTATTTT. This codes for CASSPPSTDTQYF.